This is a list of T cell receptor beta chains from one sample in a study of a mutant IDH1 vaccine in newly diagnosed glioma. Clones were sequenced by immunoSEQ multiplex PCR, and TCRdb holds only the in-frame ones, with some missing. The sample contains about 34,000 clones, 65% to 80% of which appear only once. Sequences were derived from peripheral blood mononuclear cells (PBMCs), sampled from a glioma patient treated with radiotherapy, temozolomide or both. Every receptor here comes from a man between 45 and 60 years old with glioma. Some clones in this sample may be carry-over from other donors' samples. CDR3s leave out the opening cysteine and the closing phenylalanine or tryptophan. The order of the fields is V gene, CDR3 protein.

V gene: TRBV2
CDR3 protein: ASTPTGADTQY

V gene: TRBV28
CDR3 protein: ASQGGMFQPQH

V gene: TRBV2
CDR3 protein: ASRDRPMEDNSPLH

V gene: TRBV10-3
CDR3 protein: AISESWREGHVQY

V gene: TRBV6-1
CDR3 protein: ASEVPRGLYEQY

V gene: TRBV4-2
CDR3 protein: ASSPMRGAGLTGELF

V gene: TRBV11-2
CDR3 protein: ASSFQGSSNQPQH

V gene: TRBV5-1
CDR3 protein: ASSLRVRDSVSGELF

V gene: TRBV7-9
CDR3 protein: ASSKVGGESEKLF

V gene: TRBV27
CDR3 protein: ASSARRGSNQPQH

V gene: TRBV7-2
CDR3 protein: ASSFTGASNQPQH

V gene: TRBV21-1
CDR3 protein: ASSKFLAGGTDTQY

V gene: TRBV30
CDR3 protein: AWGGYGNTIY

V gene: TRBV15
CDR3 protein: ATSRETSQYQETQY

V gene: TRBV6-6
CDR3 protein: ASTGSTLNTEAF

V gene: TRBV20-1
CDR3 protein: TMGGSDEQY

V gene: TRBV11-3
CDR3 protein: ASSPRDRGVTEAF

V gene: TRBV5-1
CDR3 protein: ASTEPGQGDYEQY

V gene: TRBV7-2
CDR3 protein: ASSLGGGQGAAF

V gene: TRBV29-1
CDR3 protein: SVETDPNQPQH

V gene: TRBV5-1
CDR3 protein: ASSLGQENYGYT

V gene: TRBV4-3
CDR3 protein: ASSHRDRGPGEQY

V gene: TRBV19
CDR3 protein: ASSIGGENTEAF

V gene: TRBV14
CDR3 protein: ASRHLGTEAF

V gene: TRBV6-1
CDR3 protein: ASSEVLAETQY

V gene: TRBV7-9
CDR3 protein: ASSFWAGGSGKLF

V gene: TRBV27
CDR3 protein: ASMVGGEGSYNSPLH

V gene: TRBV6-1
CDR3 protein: ATEGNGATNEKLF

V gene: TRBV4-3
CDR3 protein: ASSLGQGEAF